The text below deals with one T cell receptor beta chain. This record belongs to a study of T cell responses to AZD1222 COVID-19 vaccine. V gave up 5 bases and J gave up 3 bases, with 13 bases separating them. The CDR3 spans 14 residues. Looked up from germline, CDR1 is SEHNR and CDR2 is FQNEAQ (reference sequence). Libraries were prepared by immunoSEQ multiplex PCR; TCRdb keeps only in-frame clonotypes and omits some of them. The table includes 150,000 to 200,000 clones, just under 95% detected once. The rearrangement joins TRBV7-9 to TRBJ1-2; D might be TRBD1 (5 bases). The sample was peripheral blood, taken on day 0 of AZD1222 vaccination. This clonotype was obtained from an adult in good health. CDR3: CASSPSGADYGYTF. DNA for the CDR3: TGTGCCAGCAGCCCCTCCGGGGCGGACTATGGCTACACCTTC.